The 32 T cell receptor beta chains presented below share a single source sample, sequenced in a study of cytotoxic CD8 clonotypes in ibrutinib-treated CLL. Some clones are missing from TCRdb's copy, which holds only in-frame ones; the method was immunoSEQ multiplex PCR. The sample has some 130,000 clones; around 85% are singletons. The source was PBMCs, collected after 24 months of ibrutinib treatment. The source of these receptors is a human donor with chronic lymphocytic leukemia.

The chain joins TRBV28 to TRBJ1-6; 11 bases fit TRBD1. Germline CDR1 reads MDHEN; CDR2 reads SYDVKM. The CDR3 runs to 15 residues. Trimming removed 5 bases from V and 14 bases from J; junction bases left unmatched: 11. This chain's CDR3 is CASSPAGTGGRALHF. In nucleotides, the CDR3 is TGTGCCAGCAGTCCCGCCGGGACAGGGGGTAGGGCCCTCCACTTT.

The chain combines TRBV2 with TRBJ2-2; 8 positions agree with TRBD1. The trim removed 6 bases at V and 3 bases at J, leaving 6 bases unmatched. This CDR3 region has 15 residues. CDR1 is SNHLY and CDR2 is FYNNEI in the germline V gene. CDR3 sequence: CASRSDRVHTGELFF. The CDR3 DNA sequence: TGTGCCAGCAGATCGGACAGGGTTCACACCGGGGAGCTGTTTTTT.

This chain connects TRBV6-5 to TRBJ2-5; no reliable D call. Germline V lookup: CDR1 MNHEY, CDR2 SVGAGI. The germline V and J ends were trimmed by 7 bases and 3 bases, with 15 bases remaining between them. This CDR3 has 14 amino acids. CDR3 amino acids: CASNPRSQKETQYF. The CDR3 DNA reads TGTGCCAGCAACCCGCGGTCACAGAAAGAGACCCAGTACTTC.

The chain has TRBV5-1 and TRBJ2-1; no clear D. V lost 1 base, J lost 8 bases, and 19 bases lay in between. CDR3 length equals 16 residues. Per the germline V gene, CDR1 is SGHRS and CDR2 is YFSETQ. CDR3 bases: TGCGCCAGCAGCTTGTCGAGGCCGCTGCTGGCGGATGAGCAGTTCTTC. Translating gives CASSLSRPLLADEQFF.

The rearrangement uses TRBV7-8 and TRBJ2-7; 9 bases are shared with TRBD1. Trimming at V came to 2 bases and at J to 2 bases, leaving 4 bases not matched to a gene. This CDR3 has 15 amino acids. The germline gives CDR1 SGHVS, CDR2 FQNEAQ. The CDR3 DNA sequence: TGTGCCAGCAGCTTATCCGACAGGGGGGCCTACGAGCAGTACTTC. This codes for CASSLSDRGAYEQYF.

This rearrangement joins TRBV4-2 to TRBJ2-7; 15 bases match TRBD2. CDR1 is LGHNA, CDR2 YNFKEQ, per germline. Trimming cost V 4 bases and J 0 bases; bases outside gene matches: 19. This CDR3 has 22 amino acids. CDR3 sequence (DNA): TGTGCCAGCAGCCTTTATAAGGTTTCGGGACTAGCGGGGGGCCAAAACTCCTACGAGCAGTACTTC. The encoded protein is CASSLYKVSGLAGGQNSYEQYF.

This sequence joins TRBV2 and TRBJ1-1, with a weak D call TRBD1 (5 bases). The CDR3 consists of 13 residues. Trimming left V 8 bases short and J 1 base short, with 11 bases between. CDR1 is SNHLY and CDR2 is FYNNEI in the germline V gene. The CDR3: CASCRQRNTEAFF. CDR3 sequence (DNA): TGTGCCAGCTGTAGACAGAGGAACACTGAAGCTTTCTTT.

This rearrangement joins TRBV4-3 to TRBJ2-3; a weak D match, TRBD1 (6 bases). The CDR3 is made up of 19 amino acids. V lost 0 bases to trimming and J lost 1 base, with 20 bases between them. Germline V gene lookup returns CDR1 LGHNA and CDR2 YSLEER. In DNA form, the CDR3 reads TGCGCCAGCAGCCAAGATACTAGGCAGGGGCGAACTGGCACAGATACGCAGTATTTT. As protein: CASSQDTRQGRTGTDTQYF.

The CDR3 DNA sequence: TGTGCCAGCAGCTGGCCGGGACAGGGGCCGAACACCGGGGAGCTGTTTTTT. This translates into CASSWPGQGPNTGELFF. The gene calls are TRBV7-8 and TRBJ2-2; 10 bases align to TRBD1. Germline V gene lookup returns CDR1 SGHVS and CDR2 FQNEAQ. CDR3 length: 17 amino acids. V lost 4 bases to trimming and J lost 0 bases; unmatched junction nucleotides: 5.

This chain connects TRBV9 to TRBJ1-6; D call uncertain. The ends were cut back, 1 base at V and 5 bases at J, with 7 bases in the middle. The germline V gene encodes CDR1 SGDLS and CDR2 YYNGEE. The CDR3 covers 14 residues. This CDR3 is CASSVRRDNSPLHF. Here the CDR3 DNA reads TGTGCCAGCAGCGTAAGGCGCGATAATTCACCCCTCCACTTT.

The chain employs TRBV9 and TRBJ1-6; D possibly corresponds to TRBD1 (6 bases). CDR1 is SGDLS, CDR2 YYNGEE, per germline. CDR3 length equals 16 residues. V was trimmed by 0 bases and J by 7 bases, leaving 14 bases between them. CDR3 nucleotides: TGTGCCAGCAGCGTAGACTCTGTTGGGGGCAATTCACCCCTCCACTTT. As protein: CASSVDSVGGNSPLHF.

This chain uses TRBV4-1 with TRBJ2-3; 7 bases are shared with TRBD2. This CDR3 region has 15 residues. Germline V gene sequence: CDR1 MGHRA, CDR2 YSYEKL. Germline trimming cut 4 bases from V and 6 bases from J; bases unmatched to any gene: 10. This chain's CDR3 is CASSPHLAEGDTQYF. The CDR3 nucleotides are TGCGCCAGCAGCCCCCACCTAGCGGAAGGTGATACGCAGTATTTT.

The genes are TRBV28 and TRBJ1-1; a possible D gene is TRBD1 (5 bases). Germline V gene lookup returns CDR1 MDHEN and CDR2 SYDVKM. This CDR3 spans 14 amino acids. The V end was cut by 4 bases, the J end by 1 base, with 10 bases between. The CDR3 reads CASSWGRKNTEAFF. The CDR3 bases are TGTGCCAGCAGTTGGGGCAGGAAGAACACTGAAGCTTTCTTT.

This chain connects TRBV11-2 to TRBJ1-1; D may be TRBD1 (6 bases). V lost 1 base and J lost 5, with 11 bases in between. This CDR3 comprises 14 residues. Looked up from germline, CDR1 is SGHAT and CDR2 is FQNNGV. The CDR3, as DNA: TGTGCCAGCAGCTTAGGTACAGGGCGGACTGAAGCTTTCTTT. This sequence encodes CASSLGTGRTEAFF.

The chain carries TRBV6-5 and TRBJ2-7, with 11 bases aligning to TRBD1. The CDR3 contains 15 residues. Germline V gene data show CDR1 as MNHEY and CDR2 as SVGAGI. With 4 bases clipped from V and 4 bases from J, the junction kept 6 bases outside the gene matches. CDR3 residues: CASSSRTGGAYEQYF. CDR3 nucleotide sequence: TGTGCCAGCAGTTCTCGGACAGGGGGCGCTTACGAGCAGTACTTC.

In this sample, this clone turned up a few times. V is TRBV28 and J is TRBJ2-5; unclear D gene. The CDR3 covers 14 residues. The V gene's germline CDR1 is MDHEN and CDR2 SYDVKM. V lost 5 bases and J lost 3, with 13 bases in between. CDR3 bases: TGTGCCAGCAGTGGAAATATCTTGGAAGAGACCCAGTACTTC. Protein product: CASSGNILEETQYF.

The rearrangement joins TRBV21-1 to TRBJ1-2; TRBD1 reflects the table's D call only, with no check against the DNA. TRBV21-1 constitutes a pseudogene. The CDR3 has 15 amino acids. Here the CDR3 DNA reads TGTGCCAGCAGCAAAGCACCCAGGGGGCGCTATGGCTACACCTTC. It translates to CASSKAPRGRYGYTF.

The V and J genes are TRBV6-5 and TRBJ1-1, with a possible D match to TRBD1 (6 bases). The CDR3 loop spans 14 amino acids. V was clipped by 0 bases and J by 5 bases, with 10 bases between them. Germline V gene lookup returns CDR1 MNHEY and CDR2 SVGAGI. The CDR3 coding sequence is TGTGCCAGCAGTTACTCGAGGGGGGGGACTGAAGCTTTCTTT. Its translation: CASSYSRGGTEAFF.

V and J are TRBV28 and TRBJ2-5, with TRBD1 as a possible D gene (6 bases). This CDR3 has 16 residues. In germline, CDR1 is MDHEN, CDR2 SYDVKM. Between the trimmed V and J ends, which lost 3 bases and 1 base, there was a span of 15 bases. CDR3 DNA: TGTGCCAGCAGTTTCTTGGGACAAGACCCCCAAGAGACCCAGTACTTC. It translates to CASSFLGQDPQETQYF.

This clone was seen ten or more times. J is TRBJ2-7 and V is TRBV11-3; 8 nucleotides align to TRBD1. The CDR3 is 16 amino acids. J was trimmed by 3 bases and V by 10 bases; bases with no gene match: 17. The germline CDR1 and CDR2 sequences are SGHNT and YENEEA. In DNA, the CDR3 is TGTGCCATCCCTCAGGGGGCCCCCTCTTCGGACTACGAGCAGTACTTC. Translating gives CAIPQGAPSSDYEQYF.

The chain is built from TRBV5-1 and TRBJ2-1; D is unresolved. In germline, CDR1 is SGHRS, CDR2 YFSETQ. The V end was cut by 0 bases, the J end by 0 bases, with 10 bases between. The CDR3 spans 16 residues. CDR3 DNA sequence: TGCGCCAGCAGCTTGGCCGGCAGCAGCTCCTACAATGAGCAGTTCTTC. This translates into CASSLAGSSSYNEQFF.

This chain links TRBV9 with TRBJ1-3, with D possibly matching TRBD1 (5 bases). In germline, CDR1 is SGDLS, CDR2 YYNGEE. V lost 8 bases and J 0 bases, leaving 15 bases between the germline ends. The CDR3 is 15 amino acids. The CDR3 sequence is CASGQPSSSGNTIYF. CDR3 coding DNA: TGTGCCAGTGGACAACCTTCGAGCTCTGGAAACACCATATATTTT.

J is TRBJ1-2 and V is TRBV7-3; possibly TRBD1 for D (5 bases). V was cut by 5 bases and J by 2 bases, with 9 bases left in between. This CDR3 contains 13 residues. CDR1 SGHTA and CDR2 FQGTGA come from the germline V gene. The CDR3 loop is CASSPGTNYGYTF. In nucleotides, the CDR3 is TGTGCCAGCAGCCCCGGGACCAACTATGGCTACACCTTC. Supplemented by reference TRBV7-3 and TRBJ1-2, the full variable domain reads GAGVSQTPSNKVTEKGKYVELRCDPISGHTALYWYRQSLGQGPEFLIYFQGTGAADDSGLPNDRFFAVRPEGSVSTLKIQRTERGDSAVYLCASSPGTNYGYTFGSGTRLTVV.

The genes are TRBV7-7 and TRBJ2-3, with D possibly being TRBD2 (6 bases). Germline loops: CDR1 SSHAT, CDR2 FNYEAQ (reference sequence). This CDR3 contains 15 residues. Between the trimmed V and J ends, which lost 5 bases and 2 bases, there was a span of 14 bases. CDR3 DNA: TGTGCCAGCAGCCCCCAGGGAGGACTCACAGATACGCAGTATTTT. Residues: CASSPQGGLTDTQYF. Full variable domain (rest looked up from reference TRBV7-7 and TRBJ2-3): GAGVSQSPRYKVTKRGQDVTLRCDPISSHATLYWYQQALGQGPEFLTYFNYEAQPDKSGLPSDRFSAERPEGSISTLTIQRTEQRDSAMYRCASSPQGGLTDTQYFGPGTRLTVL.

The chain has TRBV4-2 and TRBJ2-3; D is uncertain. Trimming pared 9 bases from V and 0 bases from J, leaving 13 bases between. Germline V CDR1 and CDR2: LGHNA, YNFKEQ. The CDR3 is 14 amino acids. In nucleotides, the CDR3 is TGTGCCAGGGGTCAGACTCGGAGCACAGATACGCAGTATTTT. It specifies CARGQTRSTDTQYF.

CDR3 amino acids: CAWRRDGYTF. CDR3 in DNA: TGTGCCTGGAGGAGGGATGGCTACACCTTC. J is TRBJ1-2 and V is TRBV30; D unresolved. Germline CDR1 reads GTSNPN; CDR2 reads SVGIG (reference sequence). This CDR3 is built from 10 residues. V dropped 3 bases and J dropped 6 bases, with 5 bases sitting between them.

This clone was counted between two and nine times. V usage is TRBV9 and J usage is TRBJ1-4; 8 bases map to TRBD1. V shed 4 bases and J 9 bases; nucleotides not matched to a gene: 11. This CDR3 has 15 residues. CDR1 is SGDLS and CDR2 is YYNGEE in the germline V gene. In DNA form, the CDR3 reads TGTGCCAGCAGCCCGCCGGGACAGGAGGTCAAAAAACTGTTTTTT. It is translated as CASSPPGQEVKKLFF.

The chain uses TRBV19 and TRBJ1-2, with D uncertain. There are 15 residues in the CDR3. V was trimmed by 4 bases and J by 4 bases, leaving 16 bases between them. Looked up from germline, CDR1 is LNHDA and CDR2 is SQIVND (reference sequence). CDR3 bases: TGTGCCAGTAGTAATAGAGGGAGAACCACCTATGGCTACACCTTC. It encodes CASSNRGRTTYGYTF.

The V gene is TRBV28, the J gene TRBJ2-7; 8 bases are shared with TRBD1. CDR3 size: 16 residues. Germline CDR1 reads MDHEN; CDR2 reads SYDVKM. V trimming: 2 bases; J trimming: 1 base; junction bases outside the gene matches: 7. The CDR3 here is CASSLSSWDRSYEQYF. The DNA of the CDR3 is TGTGCCAGCAGTTTAAGTTCCTGGGACAGGTCCTACGAGCAGTACTTC.

There are a few counts of this clone. The V call is TRBV4-1, the J call TRBJ2-4, with D possibly matching TRBD1 (6 bases). The germline CDR1 and CDR2 sequences are MGHRA and YSYEKL. The CDR3 sequence is 21 residues long. The ends were cut back, 0 bases at V and 0 bases at J, with 24 bases in the middle. In nucleotides, the CDR3 is TGCGCCAGCAGCCAAGAGCACTACAGGGAGTCAAATGGCCTAGCCAAAAACATTCAGTACTTC. This translates into CASSQEHYRESNGLAKNIQYF.

This chain uses TRBV28 with TRBJ2-3; 13 positions match TRBD2. V dropped 10 bases and J dropped 6; count of bases not matched to a gene: 10. The CDR3 spans 15 residues. Per germline, CDR1 MDHEN and CDR2 SYDVKM. The CDR3 spells CATIPGLAGSDTQYF. The CDR3, as DNA: TGTGCCACCATCCCGGGACTAGCGGGATCGGATACGCAGTATTTT.

V and J are TRBV28 and TRBJ1-4; TRBD1 might be the D (5 bases). Trimming pared 6 bases from V and 12 bases from J, leaving 11 bases between. The CDR3 spans 11 residues. In germline, CDR1 is MDHEN, CDR2 SYDVKM. DNA for the CDR3: TGTGCCAGCAGGGGGCTGGTGGAACTGTTTTTT. It specifies CASRGLVELFF.